This T cell receptor (beta chain) appears in the sequencing data of a study of T cell responses to AZD1222 COVID-19 vaccine. Across the whole study: Pooled together were second doses at about 4 or about 12 weeks.

Method: immunoSEQ multiplex PCR; TCRdb's copy keeps in-frame clones and lacks some. The sample carries some 200,000 clones, about nine tenths recorded once. As concerns this clone: The target antigen is unknown.

Overall study results and limits: When two AZD1222 doses had been given, Spike-specific TCR breadth and depth rose.

The source is an adult in good health. The material was peripheral blood, obtained on day 0 of AZD1222 vaccination.

CDR3 amino acids: CASSPNLGQGAQNSPLHF. CDR3 sequence (DNA): TGTGCCAGCAGCCCTAATCTGGGACAGGGGGCGCAGAATTCACCCCTCCACTTT. The rearrangement uses TRBV5-5 and TRBJ1-6; the match to TRBD1 covers 12 bases. This CDR3 is 18 amino acids long. Looked up from germline, CDR1 is SGHKS and CDR2 is YYEKEE (reference sequence). With V trimmed by 4 bases and J by 7 bases, 12 bases remained unmatched.